These 25 T cell receptor beta chains were all obtained from the same sample, sequenced in a study of regulatory and conventional T cells in RAG deficiency. The method was immunoSEQ multiplex PCR; TCRdb's version includes in-frame clones alone and lacks a portion of them. This table holds more than 40,000 clones, around 90% found once. Genomic DNA came from blood conventional CD4+ T cells gated CD25-low CD127-high. This sample also belongs to another study, concerning regulatory T cells. That work adds: The primer mix had 52 TRBV and 13 TRBJ primers.

Sample: CD4+ effector T cells sorted from blood. The receptors stem from a human donor in good health.

This clone came up once. CDR3 amino acids: CASSYRGGGNTEAFF. In DNA, the CDR3 is TGTGCCAGCAGTTACAGAGGGGGGGGGAACACTGAAGCTTTCTTT. This rearrangement joins TRBV6-5 to TRBJ1-1; D is possibly TRBD1 (6 bases). V lost 2 bases to trimming and J lost 1 base, with 11 bases between them. The CDR3 has 15 amino acids. Germline CDR1 MNHEY, CDR2 SVGAGI.

The chain carries TRBV25-1 and TRBJ2-5; 8 bases match TRBD2. The CDR3 totals 18 residues. Germline V gives CDR1 MGHDK, CDR2 SYGVNS. V gave up 5 bases and J gave up 4 bases; unmatched junction bases: 18. The CDR3, as DNA: TGTGCCAGCAGTCCCGAGCCAACCACTAGCGCGGGGGGAGAGACCCAGTACTTC. This gives the protein CASSPEPTTSAGGETQYF.

This chain joins TRBV18 and TRBJ2-6; 7 nucleotides agree with TRBD1. Germline assignment: CDR1 KGHSH and CDR2 LQKENI. Germline trimming cut 0 bases from V and 0 bases from J; bases unmatched to any gene: 2. The CDR3 has 17 amino acids. CDR3 sequence: CASSPPGGVSGANVLTF. The CDR3, as DNA: TGTGCCAGCTCACCACCAGGGGGCGTCTCTGGGGCCAACGTCCTGACTTTC.

CDR3 coding DNA: TGTGCCAGCAGCCCCTCCGGGCTAGCGGCAGATACGCAGTATTTT. It codes for CASSPSGLAADTQYF. The chain has TRBV9 and TRBJ2-3; 7 positions match TRBD2. CDR3 length equals 15 residues. The germline V gene encodes CDR1 SGDLS and CDR2 YYNGEE. Germline trimming cut 4 bases from V and 4 bases from J; bases unmatched to any gene: 9.

The genes are TRBV30 and TRBJ1-2; tentatively, D is TRBD1 (6 bases). Trimming shortened V by 3 bases and J by 8 bases, and 10 bases separated the two germline ends. Germline V gene sequence: CDR1 GTSNPN, CDR2 SVGIG (reference sequence). The length of the CDR3 is 11 residues. CDR3 coding DNA: TGTGCCTGGAGCAGACAGGAGGGCTACACCTTC. Its translation: CAWSRQEGYTF.

With respect to this clone: One junction end does not reproduce the germline sequence, and a read error may be involved. This chain joins TRBV7-7 and TRBJ2-5; perhaps TRBD2 as D (5 bases). The CDR3 extends over 15 amino acids. CDR1 and CDR2 (germline): SSHAT, FNYEAQ (reference sequence). CDR3 amino acids: CASSPAGGYQETQYF. In DNA, the CDR3 is TGTGCTAGCAGCCCCGCGGGCGGGTATCAAGAGACCCAGTACTTC. The full variable domain, rest sourced from reference TRBV7-7 and TRBJ2-5, is GAGVSQSPRYKVTKRGQDVTLRCDPISSHATLYWYQQALGQGPEFLTYFNYEAQPDKSGLPSDRFSAERPEGSISTLTIQRTEQRDSAMYRCASSPAGGYQETQYFGPGTRLLVL.

This chain uses TRBV7-8 with TRBJ2-5; 12 nucleotides agree with TRBD1. CDR3 size: 16 residues. Per germline, CDR1 SGHVS and CDR2 FQNEAQ. V lost 1 base to trimming and J lost 7 bases; unmatched junction nucleotides: 7. CDR3 region: CASSLEGQGARGTQYF. Written as DNA, the CDR3 is TGTGCCAGCAGCTTAGAGGGACAGGGGGCTCGGGGGACCCAGTACTTC.

The chain employs TRBV5-4 and TRBJ2-3; 9 bases fit TRBD1. The CDR3 totals 16 residues. V was pared by 2 bases and J by 6 bases, with 10 bases of the junction left unmatched. Germline V CDR1 and CDR2: SGHNT, YYREEE (reference sequence). The CDR3 loop is CASSFTVTGGKDTQYF. The CDR3 coding sequence is TGTGCCAGCAGCTTTACGGTGACAGGGGGAAAGGATACGCAGTATTTT. The full variable domain, with the rest looked up from reference TRBV5-4 and TRBJ2-3, is ETGVTQSPTHLIKTRGQQVTLRCSSQSGHNTVSWYQQALGQGPQFIFQYYREEENGRGNFPPRFSGLQFPNYSSELNVNALELDDSALYLCASSFTVTGGKDTQYFGPGTRLTVL.

The chain carries TRBV6-1 and TRBJ1-1, with a possible D match to TRBD1 (6 bases). Germline CDR1 reads MNHNS; CDR2 reads SASEGT. This CDR3 is 15 amino acids long. Deletions cut 6 bases from V and 0 bases from J, with 14 bases between. The CDR3: CASREMDSVNTEAFF. CDR3 coding DNA: TGTGCCAGCAGGGAAATGGACAGTGTGAACACTGAAGCTTTCTTT.

This chain uses TRBV2 with TRBJ1-5, with 10 bases aligning to TRBD1. V gave up 4 bases and J gave up 6 bases; unmatched junction bases: 3. The CDR3 length is 14 residues. Per the germline V gene, CDR1 is SNHLY and CDR2 is FYNNEI. This CDR3 is CASSAGQGFQPQHF. The CDR3 DNA follows: TGTGCCAGCAGTGCGGGACAGGGGTTTCAGCCCCAGCATTTT.

The V call is TRBV19, the J call TRBJ2-2, with TRBD2 identical over 10 bases. The CDR3 has 18 amino acids. Germline V gives CDR1 LNHDA, CDR2 SQIVND (reference sequence). J lost 3 bases, V lost 7 bases, and 14 bases had no gene match. The CDR3 spells CASTPGLPSGRDTGELFF. CDR3 sequence (DNA): TGTGCCAGTACCCCGGGCTTACCTAGCGGGAGAGACACCGGGGAGCTGTTTTTT. The complete variable domain, with remaining parts taken from reference TRBV19 and TRBJ2-2, reads DGGITQSPKYLFRKEGQNVTLSCEQNLNHDAMYWYRQDPGQGLRLIYYSQIVNDFQKGDIAEGYSVSREKKESFPLTVTSAQKNPTAFYLCASTPGLPSGRDTGELFFGEGSRLTVL.

The rearrangement links TRBV19 to TRBJ1-5, with TRBD1 matching 8 bases. The ends lost 7 bases at V and 2 bases at J; junction bases unmatched: 10. CDR1 and CDR2 (germline): LNHDA, SQIVND (reference sequence). This CDR3 has 16 residues. The CDR3 reads CASNQGAGEGNQPQHF. The CDR3 nucleotides read TGTGCCAGTAATCAGGGGGCTGGGGAGGGCAATCAGCCCCAGCATTTT.

V gene TRBV10-3 combines with J gene TRBJ1-1; TRBD1 aligns across 7 bases. The CDR3 contains 14 residues. Germline V gene data show CDR1 as ENHRY and CDR2 as SYGVKD. After removal of 5 bases from V and 0 bases from J, the junction contained 3 bases not matched to a gene. The CDR3 bases are TGTGCCATCAGTAGGGACAGCCTGAACACTGAAGCTTTCTTT. Its protein product is CAISRDSLNTEAFF.

This rearrangement joins TRBV18 to TRBJ2-3, with TRBD1 identical over 9 bases. CDR1 is KGHSH and CDR2 is LQKENI in the germline V gene. V dropped 3 bases and J dropped 2; count of bases not matched to a gene: 3. The CDR3 is 15 residues long. CDR3 protein: CASSPGTGSTDTQYF. The CDR3 bases are TGTGCCAGCTCACCCGGGACAGGGTCCACAGATACGCAGTATTTT.

The chain is built from TRBV9 and TRBJ2-2; 7 bases map to TRBD2. The trim removed 9 bases at V and 3 bases at J, leaving 8 bases unmatched. The CDR3 runs to 14 residues. Germline CDR1 reads SGDLS; CDR2 reads YYNGEE. Here the CDR3 DNA reads TGTGCCACTAGACCGGGACTATACACCGGGGAGCTGTTTTTT. Translated, it gives CATRPGLYTGELFF.

V usage is TRBV10-1 and J usage is TRBJ1-1; a possible D gene is TRBD1 (5 bases). The CDR3 is 16 residues long. V was trimmed by 0 bases and J by 1 base, leaving 12 bases between them. In germline, CDR1 is WNHNN, CDR2 SYGVQD (reference sequence). The CDR3 here is CASSESRGSQNTEAFF. CDR3 sequence (DNA): TGCGCCAGCAGTGAGTCTAGGGGCAGCCAGAACACTGAAGCTTTCTTT.

V usage is TRBV6-5 and J usage is TRBJ2-3, with 7 positions matching TRBD2. V shed 10 bases and J 0 bases; nucleotides not matched to a gene: 4. Germline CDR1 is MNHEY and CDR2 is SVGAGI. This CDR3 has 13 residues. DNA of the CDR3: TGTGCCACCAAGCGGGATAGCACAGATACGCAGTATTTT. Residues: CATKRDSTDTQYF.

The chain is built from TRBV2 and TRBJ2-3; 7 bases fit TRBD2. The J segment lost 5 bases and the V segment lost 5 bases, leaving 7 bases of the junction unmatched. The CDR3 sequence is 14 residues long. Germline V gives CDR1 SNHLY, CDR2 FYNNEI. DNA for the CDR3: TGTGCCAGCAGTACCGGGACTACCGTAGATACGCAGTATTTT. Translating it yields CASSTGTTVDTQYF.

This clone occurred once. V usage is TRBV30 and J usage is TRBJ1-1; 7 nucleotides match TRBD1. This CDR3 comprises 13 residues. Per germline, CDR1 GTSNPN and CDR2 SVGIG (reference sequence). Losses at the gene ends were 5 bases for V and 5 bases for J; bases not matched to a gene: 8. The CDR3 spells CAWARGGWTEAFF. The CDR3 DNA sequence: TGTGCCTGGGCCAGAGGGGGCTGGACTGAAGCTTTCTTT.

This clone was picked up one time. The chain combines TRBV7-9 with TRBJ1-5; D may be TRBD1 (5 bases). The CDR3 totals 15 residues. V lost 4 bases to trimming and J lost 2 bases, with 12 bases between them. The germline gives CDR1 SEHNR, CDR2 FQNEAQ (reference sequence). CDR3 nucleotides: TGTGCCAGCAGCTCGGGGGAAATTGGCAATCAGCCCCAGCATTTT. This translates into CASSSGEIGNQPQHF. Full variable domain (missing parts from reference TRBV7-9 and TRBJ1-5): DTGVSQNPRHKITKRGQNVTFRCDPISEHNRLYWYRQTLGQGPEFLTYFQNEAQLEKSRLLSDRFSAERPKGSFSTLEIQRTEQGDSAMYLCASSSGEIGNQPQHFGDGTRLSIL.

The chain recombines TRBV30 with TRBJ1-1; D is unclear. Germline values: CDR1 GTSNPN, CDR2 SVGIG (reference sequence). The CDR3 contains 13 residues. V shed 0 bases and J shed 1 base, with 6 bases lying between them. DNA of the CDR3: TGTGCCTGGAGTGTACGATGGAACACTGAAGCTTTCTTT. Its translation: CAWSVRWNTEAFF.

In this sample, this clone turned up once. V is TRBV7-3 and J is TRBJ2-1; TRBD2 aligns across 10 bases. CDR3 length: 15 amino acids. In germline, CDR1 is SGHTA, CDR2 FQGTGA. V lost 5 bases to trimming and J lost 5 bases; unmatched junction nucleotides: 6. This CDR3 is CASSPRGLADNEQFF. CDR3 DNA: TGTGCCAGCAGCCCACGAGGACTAGCGGACAATGAGCAGTTCTTC.

This rearrangement joins TRBV5-1 to TRBJ1-2; D is unclear. Germline CDR1 SGHRS, CDR2 YFSETQ. Trimming took 4 bases from V and 8 from J, leaving 18 bases between them. The CDR3 consists of 14 residues. The CDR3: CASSPDNALGGYTF. CDR3 sequence (DNA): TGCGCCAGCAGCCCCGACAACGCCCTAGGCGGCTACACCTTC.

The genes are TRBV7-6 and TRBJ1-1, with 7 positions matching TRBD1. The CDR3 is 16 amino acids. The V and J ends lost 0 bases and 3 bases, in that order; junction bases with no gene match: 7. The V gene's germline CDR1 is SGHVS and CDR2 FNYEAQ. As DNA, the CDR3 is TGTGCCAGCAGCTTAGCTAAGACAGGGACCGACACTGAAGCTTTCTTT. It translates to CASSLAKTGTDTEAFF.

This clone was counted only a few times. The chain is built from TRBV11-3 and TRBJ2-1, with D uncertain. The germline gives CDR1 SGHNT, CDR2 YENEEA. The CDR3 loop spans 13 amino acids. Trimming cost V 2 bases and J 9 bases, with 11 bases left between them. CDR3 loop: CASSLRASGEQFF. For the CDR3, the DNA is TGTGCCAGCAGCTTAAGGGCTAGTGGTGAGCAGTTCTTC.